The T cell receptor (beta chain) described here comes from a study of regulatory T cells in long-lasting Graves disease. TCR beta libraries were built with iRepertoire HTBI primers and Arm-PCR of CDR3 regions. A single record per CDR3 protein comes from TCRdb applying MiXCR to the multiplex PCR reads. The sample has around 400,000 distinct CDR3 sequences, over 12% seen once; the top ten hold about 8.3%. The sample holds a few counts of this clonotype. The antigen is unknown. Study findings and constraints: Persistent patients had a count of shared public clonotypes (2,741) that exceeded that of new patients (approximately 920).

CDR3 size: 15 residues. The germline V and J ends were trimmed by 3 bases and 6 bases, with 15 bases remaining between them. Looked up from germline, CDR1 is KGHSH and CDR2 is LQKENI. Noted time point: newly diagnosed GD, antithyroid drugs for less than 3 months. PBMC-extracted RNA yielded the TCR library. The sample was also linked to a second study, of T cells in Graves' hyperthyroidism and ophthalmopathy. From that report: The blood repertoire included most of the expanded thyroid clonotypes above 0.001.

The sequence derives from a middle-aged woman with Graves disease. Sequencing used peripheral blood mononuclear cells (PBMCs), obtained at new diagnosis, from a patient treated with antithyroid drugs. The chain uses TRBV18 and TRBJ2-1, with unresolved D. The CDR3 is CASSPPMPLLNEQFF. Here the CDR3 DNA reads TGTGCCAGCTCACCGCCGATGCCGCTCCTCAATGAGCAGTTCTTC.